This T cell receptor (beta chain) was sequenced in a study of blood T cell repertoires in COVID-19. The CDR3 loop spans 16 amino acids. V lost 0 bases to trimming and J lost 3 bases; unmatched junction nucleotides: 5. Germline V gives CDR1 SGHRS, CDR2 YFSETQ. TCRdb's copy holds only in-frame clones and misses some; the assay was immunoSEQ multiplex PCR. The profile shows around 130,000 clones, 80% to 90% of them singletons. The chain links TRBV5-1 to TRBJ2-7, with 11 bases that match TRBD2. The receptor comes from a man between 45 and 60 years old with active or convalescent COVID-19. Material for sequencing was peripheral blood. CDR3 residues: CASSLVPGTSGYEQYF. The CDR3 DNA reads TGCGCCAGCAGCTTGGTCCCCGGGACTAGCGGCTACGAGCAGTACTTC.